This T cell receptor (beta chain) appears in the sequencing data of a study of Ad26.COV2.S vaccination and SARS-CoV-2 variants. The study's findings and limits: Vaccine recipients surpassed placebo recipients in spike-specific TCR breadth. Comparable non-spike TCR breadth was observed in vaccine and placebo recipients.

TCRdb keeps only in-frame clones here, not all; method: immunoSEQ multiplex PCR. The data contain about 500,000 clones, roughly nine tenths of them seen just once; the ten biggest clones take up over 1.5%. A word on this clone: Its antigen is as yet unknown.

CDR1 and CDR2 (germline): KGHDR, SFDVKD. The CDR3 has 11 amino acids. V shed 3 bases and J shed 10 bases, with 6 bases lying between them. As for treatment: about 20 received Ad26.COV2.S at low or high dose, single or two shots; about 5 received placebo; per-sample allocation not given. It was on day 63 after the first vaccine or placebo injection that samples were taken. Immunization relied on an Ad26 vector, which expressed Wuhan-strain SARS-CoV-2 spike. The sample consisted of peripheral blood, taken in a trial of Ad26.COV2.S vaccine versus placebo. The receptor comes from a person aged 18-60 years who received the Ad26.COV2.S COVID-19 vaccine or a placebo. J is TRBJ2-1 and V is TRBV24-1; D ambiguous. The DNA of the CDR3 is TGTGCCACCAGTGATGAGAGCGAGCAGTTCTTC. Its protein product is CATSDESEQFF.